These 28 T cell receptor beta chains were all obtained from the same sample, sequenced in a study of human T cells and chemical hapten exposure. Time point defined: pre-sensitization, week 0. This sample's treatment: therapeutic diphenylcyclopropenone sensitization with weekly scalp DPC. MiXCR, run by TCRdb on the RACE reads, gives a single entry per CDR3 protein. Among about 120,000 distinct CDR3 sequences listed, approximately 12% were seen once. The sample here was whole blood, taken in connection with sensitization to the hapten diphenylcyclopropenone (DPC). These receptors were collected from a woman aged 18-29 years with alopecia areata. Some clones in this sample may be carry-over from other donors' samples.

Here the CDR3 reads CSAREGQGAQGANVLTF. The CDR3 DNA reads as TGCAGTGCTAGGGAGGGACAGGGGGCGCAAGGGGCCAACGTCCTGACTTTC. The J gene is TRBJ2-6, the V gene TRBV20-1; 12 bases line up with TRBD1. Unmatched junction bases numbered 7, after V lost 3 bases and J lost 4 bases. The CDR3 totals 17 residues. Germline CDR1 and CDR2: DFQATT and SNEGSKA (reference sequence).

This chain uses TRBV30 with TRBJ2-3, with 10 bases fitting TRBD1. Unmatched junction bases numbered 12, after V lost 3 bases and J lost 3 bases. The CDR3 length is 17 residues. Germline loops: CDR1 GTSNPN, CDR2 SVGIG (reference sequence). CDR3: CAWSATDRGLWTDTQYF. CDR3 in DNA: TGTGCCTGGAGCGCCACCGACAGGGGGCTTTGGACAGATACGCAGTATTTT.

In this sample, this clonotype turned up a few times. The chain has TRBV4-3 and TRBJ2-3; D unclear. CDR1 and CDR2 (germline): LGHNA, YSLEER. The CDR3 has 15 amino acids. V was cut by 1 base and J by 0 bases, with 8 bases left in between. DNA of the CDR3: TGCGCCAGCAGCCAAGGGGCACCCAGCACAGATACGCAGTATTTT. Translating it yields CASSQGAPSTDTQYF.

The rearrangement links TRBV7-9 to TRBJ2-5; TRBD1 agrees at 7 bases. The length of the CDR3 is 14 residues. V trimming: 4 bases; J trimming: 1 base; junction bases outside the gene matches: 3. Germline V gene sequence: CDR1 SEHNR, CDR2 FQNEAQ (reference sequence). CDR3 DNA sequence: TGTGCCAGCAGCTCGGACAGGCCCCAAGAGACCCAGTACTTC. Amino acid sequence: CASSSDRPQETQYF. Complete variable domain (other parts from reference TRBV7-9 and TRBJ2-5): DTGVSQNPRHKITKRGQNVTFRCDPISEHNRLYWYRQTLGQGPEFLTYFQNEAQLEKSRLLSDRFSAERPKGSFSTLEIQRTEQGDSAMYLCASSSDRPQETQYFGPGTRLLVL.

This clonotype was seen at least ten times. The chain recombines TRBV7-8 with TRBJ2-2; TRBD2 is a possible D gene (6 bases). Trimming took 5 bases from V and 5 from J, leaving 9 bases between them. The CDR3 is 13 amino acids. Looked up from germline, CDR1 is SGHVS and CDR2 is FQNEAQ. The CDR3 bases are TGTGCCAGCAGCGGGGGGAGGACCGGGGAGCTGTTTTTT. Protein product: CASSGGRTGELFF.

V gene TRBV9 combines with J gene TRBJ2-1; 8 bases are shared with TRBD1. Germline V gene lookup returns CDR1 SGDLS and CDR2 YYNGEE. The CDR3 runs 15 residues. J was trimmed by 2 bases and V by 4 bases; bases with no gene match: 5. The DNA for the CDR3 is TGTGCCAGCAGCCCAGAGGACAGGGCCTACAATGAGCAGTTCTTC. This encodes CASSPEDRAYNEQFF.

The sample holds many counts of this clonotype. The chain links TRBV6-2 or TRBV6-3 to TRBJ2-1, with D unclear. The CDR3 spans 13 residues. Trimming removed 2 bases from V and 4 bases from J, with 6 bases in between. The germline V gene encodes CDR1 MNHEY and CDR2 SVGEGT. The CDR3 nucleotides read TGTGCCAGCAGTTACCCCTCTTACAATGAGCAGTTCTTC. It translates to CASSYPSYNEQFF.

This clonotype was seen more than once but under ten times. This chain connects TRBV2 to TRBJ1-6; tentative D call: TRBD1 (5 bases). Trimming cost V 4 bases and J 7 bases, with 14 bases left between them. CDR3 length equals 15 residues. Germline V lookup: CDR1 SNHLY, CDR2 FYNNEI. CDR3 nucleotides: TGTGCCAGCAGTGTCAACGGGGCGGCGAATTCACCCCTCCACTTT. Its protein is CASSVNGAANSPLHF.

This clonotype was seen a few times. This chain connects TRBV12-2 to TRBJ2-7. TRBV12-2 is termed a pseudogene. The CDR3 is 17 amino acids. CDR3 bases: TGTGCAAGTCGCTTCTCCTATGCGACGGGGTGCTCCTACGAGCAGTACTTC. Translation: CASRFSYATGCSYEQYF.

The chain combines TRBV6-2 or TRBV6-3 with TRBJ2-7, with D possibly matching TRBD1 (5 bases). The CDR3 is 14 amino acids. Germline CDR1 is MNHEY and CDR2 is SVGEGT. V lost 3 bases, J lost 7 bases, and 16 bases lay in between. The CDR3 reads CASSYQGRSGEQYF. DNA of the CDR3: TGTGCCAGCAGTTATCAGGGAAGATCGGGTGAGCAGTACTTC.

V gene TRBV6-1 combines with J gene TRBJ1-5, with D uncertain. CDR1 MNHNS and CDR2 SASEGT come from the germline V gene. This CDR3 region has 15 residues. V was pared by 6 bases and J by 5 bases, with 17 bases between. The DNA for the CDR3 is TGTGCCAGCAGCCCTGAGGCAGTCAGAGATCAGCCCCAGCATTTT. Its translation: CASSPEAVRDQPQHF.

This clonotype occurred a few times. This chain connects TRBV27 to TRBJ2-1, with a possible D match to TRBD1 (6 bases). This CDR3 comprises 12 residues. Trimming shortened V by 6 bases and J by 4 bases, and 7 bases separated the two germline ends. Germline CDR1 reads MNHEY; CDR2 reads SMNVEV (reference sequence). This CDR3 reads CASRRGYNEQFF. The CDR3 DNA sequence: TGTGCCAGCAGGAGGGGGTACAATGAGCAGTTCTTC.

The sample holds a few counts of this clonotype. The chain uses TRBV20-1 and TRBJ1-6; D gene unclear. CDR3 length: 15 amino acids. Per the germline V gene, CDR1 is DFQATT and CDR2 is SNEGSKA (reference sequence). Trimming took 6 bases from V and 7 from J, leaving 19 bases between them. The CDR3 bases are TGCAGTGCCTCCGGGAGGGCGGGATACAATTCACCCCTCCACTTT. Translating it yields CSASGRAGYNSPLHF.

The chain employs TRBV12-5 and TRBJ2-1; D remains unclear. This CDR3 contains 13 residues. V lost 3 bases and J 3 bases, leaving 6 bases between the germline ends. The germline CDR1 and CDR2 sequences are LGHNT and FRNRAP. The CDR3 loop reads CASGLHNYNEQFF. CDR3 nucleotide sequence: TGTGCTAGTGGTTTACACAACTACAATGAGCAGTTCTTC.

The V gene is TRBV5-4, the J gene TRBJ1-6; no clear D. Per germline, CDR1 SGHNT and CDR2 YYREEE (reference sequence). Trimming took off 0 bases at V and 10 bases at J, with 14 bases between the two ends. The CDR3 length is 15 residues. The CDR3 is CASSLDPRVTSPLHF. Here the CDR3 DNA reads TGTGCCAGCAGCTTGGATCCCCGGGTAACCTCACCCCTCCACTTT.

This sequence joins TRBV6-4 and TRBJ2-3, with D perhaps matching TRBD2 (6 bases). The CDR3 contains 14 residues. V was clipped by 2 bases and J by 7 bases, with 13 bases between them. Germline V gene sequence: CDR1 MRHNA, CDR2 SNTAGT. CDR3 protein: CASSDRSDYHTQYF. CDR3 DNA: TGTGCCAGCAGTGACAGGTCGGACTACCATACGCAGTATTTT.

This clonotype has just a few counts. The J gene is TRBJ2-1, the V gene TRBV6-2 or TRBV6-3, with D tentatively TRBD2 (6 bases). V was shortened by 5 bases and J by 4 bases, with 18 bases between the two germline ends. Germline values: CDR1 MNHEY, CDR2 SVGEGT. The CDR3 spans 16 residues. CDR3 region: CASSHWDSQKYNEQFF. CDR3 DNA sequence: TGTGCCAGCAGTCACTGGGACTCCCAGAAGTACAATGAGCAGTTCTTC.

This chain links TRBV4-3 with TRBJ1-5, with D perhaps matching TRBD1 (6 bases). The CDR3 totals 15 residues. Germline V CDR1 and CDR2: LGHNA, YSLEER. Trimming removed 0 bases from V and 6 bases from J, with 12 bases in between. This CDR3 is CASSQDRGGGQPQHF. In DNA form, the CDR3 reads TGCGCCAGCAGCCAAGATCGCGGGGGCGGTCAGCCCCAGCATTTT.

This clonotype was detected ten times or more. The chain uses TRBV20-1 and TRBJ2-7, with 7 bases matching TRBD1. The CDR3 runs to 15 residues. V dropped 0 bases and J dropped 5; count of bases not matched to a gene: 10. Germline V gene data show CDR1 as DFQATT and CDR2 as SNEGSKA (reference sequence). The CDR3 sequence is CSARDRQDRTHEQYF. The CDR3 DNA is TGCAGTGCTAGAGATCGCCAGGACAGGACCCACGAGCAGTACTTC.

The genes are TRBV7-2 and TRBJ1-2, with TRBD1 matching 10 bases. The CDR3 is 14 amino acids. Germline V lookup: CDR1 SGHTA, CDR2 FQGNSA. Losses at the gene ends were 6 bases for V and 5 bases for J; bases not matched to a gene: 6. CDR3 sequence (DNA): TGTGCCAGCAGAACTGGGACAGGGGAGTATGGCTACACCTTC. This gives the protein CASRTGTGEYGYTF. The complete variable domain, with remaining parts taken from reference TRBV7-2 and TRBJ1-2, reads GAGVSQSPSNKVTEKGKDVELRCDPISGHTALYWYRQSLGQGLEFLIYFQGNSAPDKSGLPSDRFSAERTGGSVSTLTIQRTQQEDSAVYLCASRTGTGEYGYTFGSGTRLTVV.

The chain joins TRBV5-1 to TRBJ2-7; perhaps TRBD1 as D (6 bases). This CDR3 spans 16 amino acids. Germline V lookup: CDR1 SGHRS, CDR2 YFSETQ. Trimming pared 6 bases from V and 3 bases from J, leaving 22 bases between. This CDR3 reads CASTFGGALPDYEQYF. CDR3 in DNA: TGCGCCAGCACTTTTGGGGGCGCGCTCCCTGACTACGAGCAGTACTTC.

This chain connects TRBV6-4 to TRBJ2-3; 10 nucleotides match TRBD2. Germline V gene sequence: CDR1 MRHNA, CDR2 SNTAGT. This CDR3 comprises 16 residues. The V segment lost 9 bases and the J segment 4 bases; nucleotides outside the gene matches: 13. CDR3 amino acids: CASKATSGGASDTQYF. In DNA, the CDR3 is TGTGCCAGTAAGGCTACAAGCGGGGGGGCCTCAGATACGCAGTATTTT.

Remarks on this clonotype: The conserved closing phenylalanine or tryptophan is absent in this CDR3, likely reflecting a read error. The chain recombines TRBV4-3 with TRBJ2-7; TRBD2 aligns across 9 bases. The CDR3 loop spans 16 amino acids. Per germline, CDR1 LGHNA and CDR2 YSLEER. V lost 0 bases and J lost 2; bases outside the gene matches: 5. The CDR3 reads CASSQEVSGGTYEQYY. The DNA of the CDR3 is TGCGCCAGCAGCCAAGAGGTCAGCGGGGGGACCTACGAGCAGTACTAC.

This clonotype was counted a few times. The genes are TRBV12-3 or TRBV12-4 and TRBJ2-7; tentatively, D is TRBD2 (5 bases). V lost 6 bases, J lost 0 bases, and 15 bases lay in between. The CDR3 consists of 15 residues. The CDR3 DNA is TGTGCCAGCAGACGGAGCGGACTTAGCTCCTACGAGCAGTACTTC. It encodes CASRRSGLSSYEQYF.

This clonotype was observed a handful of times. This rearrangement joins TRBV5-4 to TRBJ1-1; D gene unclear. V gave up 7 bases and J gave up 1 base, with 14 bases separating them. CDR1 is SGHNT, CDR2 YYREEE, per germline (reference sequence). The CDR3 sequence is 14 residues long. The CDR3, as DNA: TGTGCCAGCTTCCTCTCCGGGCAGAACACTGAAGCTTTCTTT. As protein: CASFLSGQNTEAFF.

The chain combines TRBV25-1 with TRBJ2-5; 8 positions match TRBD1. CDR3 length equals 16 residues. The junction had 7 bases not matched to a gene; V was cut back by 3 bases and J by 1 base. From germline, CDR1 is MGHDK and CDR2 SYGVNS. DNA for the CDR3: TGTGCCAGCAGTGAGGACCTTCAGGGGGCCCAAGAGACCCAGTACTTC. It encodes CASSEDLQGAQETQYF.

The chain uses TRBV27 and TRBJ1-2; possibly TRBD1 for D (5 bases). The ends were cut back, 10 bases at V and 5 bases at J, with 17 bases in the middle. CDR3 length equals 13 residues. Per the germline V gene, CDR1 is MNHEY and CDR2 is SMNVEV (reference sequence). CDR3 sequence reads: CATTGGTDYGYTF. The CDR3, as DNA: TGTGCCACGACCGGGGGAACTGATTATGGCTACACCTTC.

This clonotype was seen at least ten times. This chain connects TRBV29-1 to TRBJ2-5, with a tentative D call TRBD2 (5 bases). V was clipped by 8 bases and J by 4 bases, with 11 bases between them. The CDR3 length is 11 residues. Germline CDR1 reads SQVTM; CDR2 reads ANQGSEA. As DNA, the CDR3 is TGCAGCCCGTGGGCGGGAGAGACCCAGTACTTC. It encodes CSPWAGETQYF.